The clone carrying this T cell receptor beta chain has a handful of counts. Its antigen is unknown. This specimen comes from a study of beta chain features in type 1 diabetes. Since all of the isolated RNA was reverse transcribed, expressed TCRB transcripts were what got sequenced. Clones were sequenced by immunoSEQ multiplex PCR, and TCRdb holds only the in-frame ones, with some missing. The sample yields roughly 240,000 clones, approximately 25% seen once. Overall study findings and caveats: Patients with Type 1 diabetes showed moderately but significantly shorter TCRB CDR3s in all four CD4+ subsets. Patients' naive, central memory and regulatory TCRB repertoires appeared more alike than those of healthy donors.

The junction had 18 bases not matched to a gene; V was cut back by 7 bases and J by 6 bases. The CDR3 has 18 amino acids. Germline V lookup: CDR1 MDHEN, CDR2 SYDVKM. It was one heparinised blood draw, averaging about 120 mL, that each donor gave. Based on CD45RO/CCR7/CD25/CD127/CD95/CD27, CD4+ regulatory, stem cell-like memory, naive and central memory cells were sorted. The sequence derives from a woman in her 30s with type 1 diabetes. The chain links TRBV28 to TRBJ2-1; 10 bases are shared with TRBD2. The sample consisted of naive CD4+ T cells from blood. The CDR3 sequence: CASNTLPPLAGEGNEQFF. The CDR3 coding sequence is TGTGCCAGCAACACTCTTCCCCCCCTAGCGGGAGAAGGCAATGAGCAGTTCTTC.